The entry below describes one T cell receptor beta chain. This specimen belongs to a study of shared clonotypes between healthy human individuals. Recent acute infections and vaccinations were absent in the healthy HIV-negative adult donors. The donor cohort consisted entirely of Caucasian adults residing in Nashville, Tennessee. Germline V gene data show CDR1 as MDHEN and CDR2 as SYDVKM. V dropped 2 bases and J dropped 0 bases, with 5 bases sitting between them. The CDR3 consists of 13 residues. What was sequenced on ten immunoSEQ deep assay plates was unsorted PBMC DNA. TCRdb's copy holds only in-frame clones and misses some; the assay was immunoSEQ multiplex PCR. This sample has about 480,000 clones, with 60% to 80% found just once.

Material: PBMCs. This TCR was recovered from a woman aged 40 to 50 in good health. Some clones in this sample may be carry-over from other donors' samples. This chain joins TRBV28 and TRBJ2-7; D gene unclear. The CDR3 region has the DNA TGTGCCAGCAGTTTACCGGGCTCCTACGAGCAGTACTTC. It codes for CASSLPGSYEQYF. Supplemented by reference TRBV28 and TRBJ2-7, the full variable domain reads DVKVTQSSRYLVKRTGEKVFLECVQDMDHENMFWYRQDPGLGLRLIYFSYDVKMKEKGDIPEGYSVSREKKERFSLILESASTNQTSMYLCASSLPGSYEQYFGPGTRLTVT.